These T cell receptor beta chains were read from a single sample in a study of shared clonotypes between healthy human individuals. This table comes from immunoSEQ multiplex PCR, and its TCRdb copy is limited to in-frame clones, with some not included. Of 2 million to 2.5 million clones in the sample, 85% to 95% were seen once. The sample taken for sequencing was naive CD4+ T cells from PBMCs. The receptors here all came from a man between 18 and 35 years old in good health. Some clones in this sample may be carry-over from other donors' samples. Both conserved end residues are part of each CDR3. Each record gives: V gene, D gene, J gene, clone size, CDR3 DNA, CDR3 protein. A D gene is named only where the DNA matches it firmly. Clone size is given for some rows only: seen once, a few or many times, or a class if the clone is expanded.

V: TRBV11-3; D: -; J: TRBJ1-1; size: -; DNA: TGTGCCAGCAGGGACGCGGGGGCCTGGGTGGGGACTGAAGCTTTCTTT; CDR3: CASRDAGAWVGTEAFF
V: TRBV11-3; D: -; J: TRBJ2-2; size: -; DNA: TGTGCCAGCAGCTTTGGAGGGACGTCGTCCGGGGAGCTGTTTTTT; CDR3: CASSFGGTSSGELFF
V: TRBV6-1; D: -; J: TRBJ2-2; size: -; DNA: TGTGCCAGCAGTGTACCGACAGCCACCGGGGAGCTGTTTTTT; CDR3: CASSVPTATGELFF
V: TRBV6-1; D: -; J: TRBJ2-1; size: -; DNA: TGTGCCAGCAGCACCAGGGACTGGGGGAGTGAGCAGTTCTTC; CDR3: CASSTRDWGSEQFF
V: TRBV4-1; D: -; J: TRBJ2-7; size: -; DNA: TGCGCCAGCAGCCAGGCTGCTAAGGGAAAGGGGGGGGACAAGCAGTACTTC; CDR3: CASSQAAKGKGGDKQYF
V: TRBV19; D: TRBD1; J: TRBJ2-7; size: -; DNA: TGTGCCAGTAGTATAACCGGGACAGGGGTCGAGCAGTACTTC; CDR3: CASSITGTGVEQYF
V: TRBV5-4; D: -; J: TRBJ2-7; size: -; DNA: TGTGCCAGCAGCAAGGGACTCTCCTACGAGCAGTACTTC; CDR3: CASSKGLSYEQYF
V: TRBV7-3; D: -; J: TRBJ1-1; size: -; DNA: TGTGCCAGCAGCTTACTGGGACTCAGGGTCATGAACACTGAAGCTTTCTTT; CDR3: CASSLLGLRVMNTEAFF
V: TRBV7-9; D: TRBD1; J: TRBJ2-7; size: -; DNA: TGTGCCAGCAGCTTAGGGGGGACAGCGCTGGGCTACGAGCAGTACTTC; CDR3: CASSLGGTALGYEQYF
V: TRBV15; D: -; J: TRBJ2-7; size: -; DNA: TGTGCCACCAGCAGGGCCGGGAATAGCTACGAGCAGTACTTC; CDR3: CATSRAGNSYEQYF
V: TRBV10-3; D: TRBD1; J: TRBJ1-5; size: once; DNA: TGTGCCATCAGTGGGGGACAGCCTTATAGCAATCAGCCCCAGCATTTT; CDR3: CAISGGQPYSNQPQHF
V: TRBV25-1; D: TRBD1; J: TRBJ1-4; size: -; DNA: TGTGCCCGCAAGGGACAGGGTAGGTCTAAGGGAAAAACTGTTTTT; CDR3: CARKGQGRSKGKTVF